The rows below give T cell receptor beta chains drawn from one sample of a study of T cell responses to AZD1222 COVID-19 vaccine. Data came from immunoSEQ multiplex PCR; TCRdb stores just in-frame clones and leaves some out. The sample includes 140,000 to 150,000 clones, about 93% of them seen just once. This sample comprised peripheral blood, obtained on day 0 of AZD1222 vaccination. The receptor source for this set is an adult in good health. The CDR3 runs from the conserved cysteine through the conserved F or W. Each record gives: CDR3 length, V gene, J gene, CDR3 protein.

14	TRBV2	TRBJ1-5	CASSAGLSNQPQHF
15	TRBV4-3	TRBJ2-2	CASSPGQDFTGELFF
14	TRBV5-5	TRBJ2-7	CASSLGDSDLGQYF
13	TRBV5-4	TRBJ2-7	CASSWGPPYEQYF
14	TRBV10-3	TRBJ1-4	CAISRDSQAEKLFF
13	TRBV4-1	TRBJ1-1	CASSQRMNTEAFF
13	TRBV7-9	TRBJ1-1	CASSWVGGLEAFF
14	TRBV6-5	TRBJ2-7	CASIKDRVKGEQYF
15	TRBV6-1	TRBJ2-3	CASSETAAGSDTQYF
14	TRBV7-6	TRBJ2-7	CASSYKSGPYEQYF
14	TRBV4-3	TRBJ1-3	CASSQDTSRNTIYF
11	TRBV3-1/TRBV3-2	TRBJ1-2	CASSQGVWYTF
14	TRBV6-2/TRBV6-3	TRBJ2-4	CASSLAGAQNIQYF
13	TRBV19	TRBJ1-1	CASSGGGYTEAFF
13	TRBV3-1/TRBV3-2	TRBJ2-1	CASSPIMGFWEFF
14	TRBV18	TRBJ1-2	CASSPPTGSYGYTF
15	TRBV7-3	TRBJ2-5	CASSLLGTGGETQYF
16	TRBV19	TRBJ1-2	CASSLLMGQANYGYTF
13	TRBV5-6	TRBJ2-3	CASSGGRTDTQYF
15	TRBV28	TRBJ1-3	CASSPRTGAGNTIYF
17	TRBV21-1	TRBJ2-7	CASSTSTRGGRPYEQYF
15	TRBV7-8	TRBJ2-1	CASSLVPGSYNEQFF
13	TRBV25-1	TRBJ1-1	CASSETTDTEAFF
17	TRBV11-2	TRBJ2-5	CASSLISLAEGPNAQYF
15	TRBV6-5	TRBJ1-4	CASSLETDLNEKLFF
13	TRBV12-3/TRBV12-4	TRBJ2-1	CASKTGVANEQFF
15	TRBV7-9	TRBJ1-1	CASSILTGGTTEAFF
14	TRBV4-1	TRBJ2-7	CASSQTTSVHEQYF
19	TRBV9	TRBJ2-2	CASSVGPGGRGAHGGELFF
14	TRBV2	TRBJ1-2	CASSRVPDLYGYTF
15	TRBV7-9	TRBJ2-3	CASSSLGTSYDTQYF
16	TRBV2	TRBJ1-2	CARFAGTGQANYGYTF
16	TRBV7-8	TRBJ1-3	CASSLNLGLHGNTIYF
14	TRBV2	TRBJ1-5	CASSGGPSNQPQHF
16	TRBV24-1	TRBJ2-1	CATSEPPGQAIDEQFF
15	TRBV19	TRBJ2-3	CASRPLDGSTDTQYF
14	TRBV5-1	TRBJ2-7	CASSQTGVPYEQYF
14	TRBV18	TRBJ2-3	CASSPDRLTDTQYF
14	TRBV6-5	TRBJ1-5	CASSQTQGNQPQHF
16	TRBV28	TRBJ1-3	CASSPAGGQAGNTIYF
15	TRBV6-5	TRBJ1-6	CASRMGGGRDSPLHF
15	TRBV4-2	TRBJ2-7	CASSQDLQGAREQYF
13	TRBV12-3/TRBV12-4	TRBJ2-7	CASSPHPSYEQYF
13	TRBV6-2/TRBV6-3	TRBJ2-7	CASSPRVPYEQYF